A single sample gave rise to the 15 T cell receptor beta chains below, sequenced in a study of blood T cell repertoires in COVID-19 (dated by TCRdb to about 2020). Library method: the immunoSEQ multiplex PCR assay. This immuneACCESS table, as held by TCRdb, lists in-frame sequences with V and J called but not all clones. Of the missing ones, under half trace to an unresolved V gene in checked studies; the others have no known cause. For this sample there are approximately 100,000 clones; about 80% appear just once. The ten largest clones add up to less than 25% of the sample. Sequenced material: peripheral blood. Every receptor here comes from a man in his 70s with acute or convalescent COVID-19.

The chain joins TRBV4-3 to TRBJ1-3, with 7 bases that match TRBD1. J gave up 5 bases and V 0 bases, and 7 bases lay outside the gene matches. CDR1 LGHNA and CDR2 YSLEER come from the germline V gene. The CDR3 length is 16 residues. The CDR3 nucleotides are TGCGCCAGCAGCCAAGATTGGACGGGACAGCGAAACACCATATATTTT. This translates into CASSQDWTGQRNTIYF.

V usage is TRBV6-2 or TRBV6-3 and J usage is TRBJ1-6; tentatively, D is TRBD1 (5 bases). The germline V gene encodes CDR1 MNHEY and CDR2 SVGEGT. This CDR3 is built from 14 residues. V was trimmed by 4 bases and J by 10 bases, leaving 14 bases between them. The CDR3 nucleotides read TGTGCCAGCAGTTCGCCAGGGTACCGCTCACCCCTCCACTTT. Its translation is CASSSPGYRSPLHF.

V and J are TRBV28 and TRBJ1-5; 11 positions agree with TRBD1. CDR1 MDHEN and CDR2 SYDVKM come from the germline V gene. The CDR3 has 14 residues. J was trimmed by 11 bases and V by 6 bases; bases with no gene match: 9. Written as DNA, the CDR3 is TGTGCCAGCAGGTTAGGACAGGGGGCGCGGGCCCAGCATTTT. It specifies CASRLGQGARAQHF.

The rearrangement uses TRBV10-3 and TRBJ2-1, with TRBD2 matching 9 bases. The germline CDR1 and CDR2 sequences are ENHRY and SYGVKD. The CDR3 has 16 residues. Trimming at V came to 6 bases and at J to 5 bases, leaving 11 bases not matched to a gene. DNA of the CDR3: TGTGCCATCAGCCTTGGGGGACTAGCCGACCACAATGAGCAGTTCTTC. Protein: CAISLGGLADHNEQFF.

This sequence joins TRBV4-3 and TRBJ2-1; D unclear. V lost 0 bases and J lost 5, with 8 bases in between. This CDR3 comprises 14 residues. Germline CDR1 is LGHNA and CDR2 is YSLEER. The CDR3 sequence: CASSQDYTDNEQFF. The CDR3 nucleotides read TGCGCCAGCAGCCAAGATTACACCGACAATGAGCAGTTCTTC.

This clone was detected only a few times. The rearrangement joins TRBV4-2 to TRBJ1-5; 8 nucleotides match TRBD1. With V trimmed by 1 base and J by 4 bases, 3 bases remained unmatched. The CDR3 runs 15 residues. Germline V lookup: CDR1 LGHNA, CDR2 YNFKEQ. This CDR3 is CASSQGTGQNQPQHF. Written as DNA, the CDR3 is TGTGCCAGCAGCCAAGGGACAGGGCAGAATCAGCCCCAGCATTTT.

This clone was seen once. This sequence joins TRBV28 and TRBJ1-1; a possible D gene is TRBD1 (5 bases). Per the germline V gene, CDR1 is MDHEN and CDR2 is SYDVKM. V lost 7 bases to trimming and J lost 2 bases, with 14 bases between them. This CDR3 has 14 amino acids. As DNA, the CDR3 is TGTGCCAGCACTTTCCCAGACAGTAACACTGAAGCTTTCTTT. It is translated as CASTFPDSNTEAFF. The full variable domain, rest sourced from reference TRBV28 and TRBJ1-1, is DVKVTQSSRYLVKRTGEKVFLECVQDMDHENMFWYRQDPGLGLRLIYFSYDVKMKEKGDIPEGYSVSREKKERFSLILESASTNQTSMYLCASTFPDSNTEAFFGQGTRLTVV.

The chain couples TRBV28 to TRBJ1-2, with D perhaps matching TRBD1 (5 bases). Trimming removed 3 bases at V and 11 bases at J, with 13 bases between. There are 12 residues in the CDR3. The germline V gene has CDR1 MDHEN and CDR2 SYDVKM. CDR3 DNA sequence: TGTGCCAGCAGTTTCCTCCAGGGCCCTTACACCTTC. Protein: CASSFLQGPYTF.

This clone has only a few counts. This chain links TRBV6-5 with TRBJ2-3; TRBD2 agrees at 10 bases. This CDR3 is built from 15 residues. CDR1 and CDR2 (germline): MNHEY, SVGAGI. Trimming took 2 bases from V and 3 from J; bases not matched to a gene: 2. CDR3 DNA sequence: TGTGCCAGCAGTTACGGGACTAGCGATACAGATACGCAGTATTTT. Amino acids: CASSYGTSDTDTQYF.

The V call is TRBV11-3, the J call TRBJ2-2; 7 bases are shared with TRBD1. V was clipped by 5 bases and J by 7 bases; unmatched bases: 4. The CDR3 totals 13 residues. Germline CDR1 reads SGHNT; CDR2 reads YENEEA. Written as DNA, the CDR3 is TGTGCCAGCAGCCCAGGGGGTCGCGGGGAGCTGTTTTTT. Protein sequence: CASSPGGRGELFF.

Here the CDR3 reads CAWGVKGGLGTIYF. CDR3 coding DNA: TGTGCCTGGGGGGTGAAAGGGGGCCTCGGCACCATATATTTT. The rearrangement uses TRBV30 and TRBJ1-3; the match to TRBD1 covers 7 bases. The CDR3 totals 14 residues. V gave up 5 bases and J gave up 9 bases; unmatched junction bases: 13. Germline CDR1 reads GTSNPN; CDR2 reads SVGIG (reference sequence).

The chain combines TRBV18 with TRBJ2-7, with 12 positions matching TRBD2. The CDR3 consists of 16 residues. Looked up from germline, CDR1 is KGHSH and CDR2 is LQKENI. The V and J ends lost 0 bases and 7 bases, in that order; junction bases with no gene match: 7. CDR3 bases: TGTGCCAGCTCACCACCGATCACTAGCGGGAGGCGGGAGCAGTACTTC. It is translated as CASSPPITSGRREQYF.

The chain couples TRBV18 to TRBJ2-1; maybe TRBD1 (6 bases). The V end lost 6 bases, the J end lost 12 bases, and 12 bases lay between the germline ends. The germline gives CDR1 KGHSH, CDR2 LQKENI. The CDR3 length is 11 residues. The chain's CDR3 is CASSTDSAQFF. CDR3 DNA sequence: TGTGCCAGCTCGACGGACAGCGCGCAGTTCTTC.

The V call is TRBV7-8, the J call TRBJ1-5; 7 bases match TRBD1. The CDR3 loop spans 15 amino acids. V shed 5 bases, J shed 1 base, and the junction held 5 bases outside the gene matches. From germline, CDR1 is SGHVS and CDR2 FQNEAQ. The CDR3: CASSQTGNSNQPQHF. CDR3 nucleotides: TGTGCCAGCAGCCAGACAGGGAACAGCAATCAGCCCCAGCATTTT.

V is TRBV27 and J is TRBJ2-3; tentatively, D is TRBD2 (5 bases). The CDR3 totals 13 residues. V dropped 8 bases and J dropped 12 bases, with 21 bases sitting between them. The germline V gene encodes CDR1 MNHEY and CDR2 SMNVEV (reference sequence). Here the CDR3 reads CASYQQPTGIQYF. The CDR3, as DNA: TGTGCCAGCTACCAACAACCTACCGGGATCCAGTATTTT.